The present T cell receptor (beta chain) was sequenced within a study of blood T cells in healthy people across ages (dated by TCRdb to 2015 to 2017). As for the study more broadly: In model experiments, template switching captured roughly one uniquely barcoded TCR beta cDNA molecule for every two T cells. To avoid experimental bias, donors of different ages were randomly spread across the sequencing lanes. The donors were split into four age groups: young (average 16 years), middle-aged (roughly 42), aged (62) and long-lived (approximately 80). To track age-related changes in TCR beta repertoire diversity, the study relied on deep sequencing normalized with unique cDNA molecular identifiers. Using the same blood draw, the study looked at two additional independent replicas of 1 million unique cDNA reads for two donors, one aged 18 to 29 and the other aged 80 or older. Study-wide conclusions, independent of this receptor: Donor CMV infection status was unknown, potentially confounding age-related changes in expanded clonotypes. Observed TCR beta diversity per million T cells fell roughly linearly with age, and a significant reduction was already apparent by age around 39. There was a strong correlation between observed TCR beta diversity and the percentage of naive T cells measured by flow cytometry. Total diversity estimates from one million sequenced T cells were considered lower bounds and underestimates. Bulk unsorted PBMC profiling prevented conclusive comparison of naive and antigen-experienced compartments. Compared with the aged group, the long-lived group had more naive CD4+ T cells, fewer expanded clones and increased TCR diversity, suggesting age selection.

This clonotype has ten or more counts. Its antigen is unknown. Base qualities are missing; no much larger clone stands one base away. Systemically healthy Caucasian individuals from Russia, around 38 in total and aged roughly 6 to 100 years, were included as donors. Approximately 9.3 milliliters of peripheral blood were drawn from each donor into EDTA-treated Vacutainer tubes. Ficoll-Paque density-gradient centrifugation was used to isolate PBMCs, with at least 6.5 million obtained per sample. Trizol reagent was used to extract total RNA from the PBMCs, yielding at least 6 micrograms per sample. The percentages of naive CD45RAhigh/CD27high T cells were determined by flow cytometry on a PBMC aliquot from every donor. The library was prepared using 5' RACE. Reads for this sample came from an Illumina HiSeq 2500. A second PCR of 7 to 11 cycles was run with a J-beta primer mix and a sample-barcoded 5' primer. A unique molecular identifier was introduced onto each TCR beta cDNA molecule by a template-switch 5' adaptor carrying 12 random nucleotides. Each sample yielded at least 3 million CDR3-containing paired-end reads. First-strand cDNA was synthesized from all RNA with the Mint cDNA synthesis kit, primed by a TRBC-specific oligonucleotide. All cDNA was treated with uracil-DNA glycosylase and then went through a first 18-cycle PCR with the universal primers M1SS and BC2_uni_R. Concerning the study's data processing: Normalization of each sample was performed by random selection of 1 million high-quality reads, each carrying a distinct molecular identifier. Reads sharing molecular identifiers were discarded rather than binned into consensus sequences. MiTCR, run with a Q25 quality threshold and the strictest error-elimination algorithm, handled CDR3 identification, clonotype clustering and error correction. A nonparametric unseen species model with Euler transformation was used to estimate lower-bound total TCR beta diversity. TCRdb applied fastp at Q25 and MiXCR to the public reads, then kept only in-frame beta chains. Here each entry gathers all rows of one CDR3 protein and keeps the most common genes and DNA. TCRdb assigned the V and J calls; the authors' analysis was not used. This sample lists roughly 640,000 distinct CDR3 sequences; approximately 30% were detected once. The top ten constitute 15% to 19% of the sample.

At the junction V is shortened by 5 bases and J by 8 bases, with 22 bases in between. The CDR3 holds 16 amino acids from the cysteine to the phenylalanine. The CDR3 DNA has 48 bases and is translated from base 1. Sequenced input: blood. The sequence came from a woman of 80 years or more in good health. The V and J segments used are TRBV12-3 or TRBV12-4 and TRBJ2-1; the D call is tentative, TRBD1 or TRBD2, as each matches 6 bases. The nucleotides are TGTGCCAGCAGTCCCGGACAGTGGGGGAGGCGCGATGAGCAGTTCTTC. It specifies CASSPGQWGRRDEQFF.